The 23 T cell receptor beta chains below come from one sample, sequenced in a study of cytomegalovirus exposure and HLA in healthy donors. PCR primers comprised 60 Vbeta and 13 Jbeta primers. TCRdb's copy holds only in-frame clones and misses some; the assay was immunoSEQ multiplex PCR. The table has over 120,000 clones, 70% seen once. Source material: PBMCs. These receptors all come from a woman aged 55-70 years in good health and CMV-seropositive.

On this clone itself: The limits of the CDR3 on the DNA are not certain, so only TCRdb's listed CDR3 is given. The CDR3: CASSLDDSWAGGTF. The V and J genes are TRBV18 and TRBJ1-2. Germline loops: CDR1 KGHSH, CDR2 LQKENI. Including both end residues, the CDR3 is 14 amino acids long.

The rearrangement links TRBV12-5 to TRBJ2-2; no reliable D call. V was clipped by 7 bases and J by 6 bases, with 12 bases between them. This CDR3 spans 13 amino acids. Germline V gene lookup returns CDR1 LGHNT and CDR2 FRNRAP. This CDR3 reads CASASGIAGELFF. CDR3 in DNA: TGTGCTAGTGCTTCCGGTATTGCCGGGGAGCTGTTTTTT.

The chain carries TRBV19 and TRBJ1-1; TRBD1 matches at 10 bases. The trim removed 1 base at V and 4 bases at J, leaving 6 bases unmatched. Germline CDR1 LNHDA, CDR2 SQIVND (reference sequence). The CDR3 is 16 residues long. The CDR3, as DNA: TGTGCCAGTAGTATAGGCGGGACAGGGGTGAGCACTGAAGCTTTCTTT. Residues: CASSIGGTGVSTEAFF.

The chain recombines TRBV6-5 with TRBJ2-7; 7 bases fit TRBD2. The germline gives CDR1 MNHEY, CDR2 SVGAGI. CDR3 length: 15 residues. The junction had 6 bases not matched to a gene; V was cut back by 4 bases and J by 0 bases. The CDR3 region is CASSSRLAGSYEQYF. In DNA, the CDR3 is TGTGCCAGCAGTTCTAGACTAGCTGGCTCCTACGAGCAGTACTTC.

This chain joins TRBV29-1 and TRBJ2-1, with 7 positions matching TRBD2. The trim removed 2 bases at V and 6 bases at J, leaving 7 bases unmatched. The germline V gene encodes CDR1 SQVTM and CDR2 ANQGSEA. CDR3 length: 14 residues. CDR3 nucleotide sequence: TGCAGCGTTGAACTAGCGGTAAGGGGCAATGAGCAGTTCTTC. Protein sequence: CSVELAVRGNEQFF.

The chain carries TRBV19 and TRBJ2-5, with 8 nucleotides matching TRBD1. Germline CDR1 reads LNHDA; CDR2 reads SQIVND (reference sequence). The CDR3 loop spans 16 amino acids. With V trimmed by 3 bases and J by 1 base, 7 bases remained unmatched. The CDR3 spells CASSMNRGAIQETQYF. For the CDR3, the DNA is TGTGCCAGTAGTATGAACAGGGGGGCTATCCAAGAGACCCAGTACTTC.

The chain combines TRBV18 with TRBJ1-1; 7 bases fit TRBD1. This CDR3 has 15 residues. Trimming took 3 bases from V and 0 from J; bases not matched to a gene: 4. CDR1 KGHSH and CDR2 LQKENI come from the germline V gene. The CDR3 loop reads CASSPLGTVNTEAFF. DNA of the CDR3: TGTGCCAGCTCACCCCTCGGGACAGTGAACACTGAAGCTTTCTTT.

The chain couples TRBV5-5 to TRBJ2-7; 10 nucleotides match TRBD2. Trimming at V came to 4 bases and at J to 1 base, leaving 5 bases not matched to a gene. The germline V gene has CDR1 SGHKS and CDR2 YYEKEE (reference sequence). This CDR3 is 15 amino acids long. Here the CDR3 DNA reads TGTGCCAGCAGCATGGTAGCGGGAGGATCCTACGAGCAGTACTTC. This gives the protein CASSMVAGGSYEQYF.

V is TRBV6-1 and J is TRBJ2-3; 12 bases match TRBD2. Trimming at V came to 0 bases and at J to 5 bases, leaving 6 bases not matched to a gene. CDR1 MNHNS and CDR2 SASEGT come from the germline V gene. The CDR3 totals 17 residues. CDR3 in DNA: TGTGCCAGCAGTGAAGCGCAGGCTAGCGGGAGGGTAGATACGCAGTATTTT. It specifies CASSEAQASGRVDTQYF.

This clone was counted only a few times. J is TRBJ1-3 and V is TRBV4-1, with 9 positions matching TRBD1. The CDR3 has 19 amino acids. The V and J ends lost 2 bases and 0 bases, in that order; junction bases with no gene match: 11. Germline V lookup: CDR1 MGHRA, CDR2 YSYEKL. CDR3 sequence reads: CASSQSIQGASYSGNTIYF. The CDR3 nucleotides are TGCGCCAGCAGCCAATCGATACAGGGGGCCTCATACTCTGGAAACACCATATATTTT.

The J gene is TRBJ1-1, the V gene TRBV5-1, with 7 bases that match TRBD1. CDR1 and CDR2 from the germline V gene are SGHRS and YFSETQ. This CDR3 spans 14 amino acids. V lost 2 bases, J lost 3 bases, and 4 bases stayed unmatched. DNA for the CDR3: TGCGCCAGCAGCTTCGACAGGGATGACACTGAAGCTTTCTTT. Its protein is CASSFDRDDTEAFF.

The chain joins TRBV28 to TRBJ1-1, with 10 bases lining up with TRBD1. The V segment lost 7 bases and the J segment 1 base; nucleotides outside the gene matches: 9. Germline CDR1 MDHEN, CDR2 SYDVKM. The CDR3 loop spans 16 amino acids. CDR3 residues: CASTFPGQGKNTEAFF. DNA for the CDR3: TGTGCCAGCACCTTTCCGGGACAGGGGAAGAACACTGAAGCTTTCTTT.

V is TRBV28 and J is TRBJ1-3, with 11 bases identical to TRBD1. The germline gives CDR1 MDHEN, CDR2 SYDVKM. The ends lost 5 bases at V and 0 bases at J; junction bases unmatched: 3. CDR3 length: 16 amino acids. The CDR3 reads CASSRTGGSSGNTIYF. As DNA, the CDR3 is TGTGCCAGCAGTCGGACAGGGGGCAGCTCTGGAAACACCATATATTTT.

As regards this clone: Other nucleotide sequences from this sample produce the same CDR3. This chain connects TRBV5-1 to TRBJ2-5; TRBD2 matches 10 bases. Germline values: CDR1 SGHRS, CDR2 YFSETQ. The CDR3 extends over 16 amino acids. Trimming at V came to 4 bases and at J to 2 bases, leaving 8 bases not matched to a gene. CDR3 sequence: CASSEGLAGGQETQYF. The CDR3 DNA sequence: TGCGCCAGCAGCGAGGGATTAGCGGGGGGACAAGAGACCCAGTACTTC.

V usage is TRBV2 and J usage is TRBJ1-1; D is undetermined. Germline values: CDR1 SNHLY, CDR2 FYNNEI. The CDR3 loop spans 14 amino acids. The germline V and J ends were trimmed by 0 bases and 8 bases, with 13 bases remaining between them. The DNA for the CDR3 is TGTGCCAGCAGTGAAGCGCTTCCGGGAAAGGAAGCTTTCTTT. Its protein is CASSEALPGKEAFF.

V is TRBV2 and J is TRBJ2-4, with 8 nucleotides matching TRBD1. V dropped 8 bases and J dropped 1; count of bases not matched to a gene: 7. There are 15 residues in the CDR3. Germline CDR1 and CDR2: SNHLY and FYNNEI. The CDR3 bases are TGTGCCAGCTCTCGGGACAGGATGGCCAAAAACATTCAGTACTTC. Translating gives CASSRDRMAKNIQYF.

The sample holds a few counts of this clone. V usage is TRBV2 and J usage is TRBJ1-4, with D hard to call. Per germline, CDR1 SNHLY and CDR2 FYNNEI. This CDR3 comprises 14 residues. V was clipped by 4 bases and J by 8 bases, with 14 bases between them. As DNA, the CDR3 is TGTGCCAGCAGTGTGTTTACCGGGTCGGAAAAACTGTTTTTT. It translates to CASSVFTGSEKLFF.

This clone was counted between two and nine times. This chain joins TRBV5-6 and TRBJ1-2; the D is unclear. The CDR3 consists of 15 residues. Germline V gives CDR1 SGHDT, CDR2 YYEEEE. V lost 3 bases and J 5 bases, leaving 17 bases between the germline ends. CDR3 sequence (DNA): TGTGCCAGCAGCTCCGGCGACTATTTACCTTATGGCTACACCTTC. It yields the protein CASSSGDYLPYGYTF. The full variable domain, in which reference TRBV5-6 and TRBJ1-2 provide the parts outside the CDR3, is DAGVTQSPTHLIKTRGQQVTLRCSPKSGHDTVSWYQQALGQGPQFIFQYYEEEERQRGNFPDRFSGHQFPNYSSELNVNALLLGDSALYLCASSSGDYLPYGYTFGSGTRLTVV.

CDR3 amino acids: CATIADAYEQYF. DNA for the CDR3: TGTGCCACCATAGCGGATGCCTACGAGCAGTACTTC. The V and J genes are TRBV6-1 and TRBJ2-7; D is possibly TRBD2 (6 bases). V was shortened by 10 bases and J by 2 bases, with 12 bases between the two germline ends. CDR3 length equals 12 residues. The V gene's germline CDR1 is MNHNS and CDR2 SASEGT.

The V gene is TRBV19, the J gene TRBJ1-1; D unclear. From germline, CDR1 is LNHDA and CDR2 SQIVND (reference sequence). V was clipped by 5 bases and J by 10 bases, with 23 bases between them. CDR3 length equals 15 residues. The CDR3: CASSSAGSNHHGAFF. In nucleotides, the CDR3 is TGTGCCAGTAGTTCGGCGGGAAGTAACCACCATGGAGCTTTCTTT.

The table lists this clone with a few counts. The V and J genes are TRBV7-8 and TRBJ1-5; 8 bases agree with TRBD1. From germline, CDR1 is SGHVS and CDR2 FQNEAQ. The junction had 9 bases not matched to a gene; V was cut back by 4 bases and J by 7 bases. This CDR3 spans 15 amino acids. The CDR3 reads CASSSSGGGGQPQHF. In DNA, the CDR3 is TGTGCCAGCAGCTCGTCAGGGGGCGGTGGGCAGCCCCAGCATTTT.

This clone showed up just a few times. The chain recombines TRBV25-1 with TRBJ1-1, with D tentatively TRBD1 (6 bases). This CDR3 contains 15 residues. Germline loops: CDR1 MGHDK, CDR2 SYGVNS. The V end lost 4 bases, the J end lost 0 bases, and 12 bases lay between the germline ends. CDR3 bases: TGTGCCAGCAGTGGGGGGGGCGCGTTGAACACTGAAGCTTTCTTT. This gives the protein CASSGGGALNTEAFF.

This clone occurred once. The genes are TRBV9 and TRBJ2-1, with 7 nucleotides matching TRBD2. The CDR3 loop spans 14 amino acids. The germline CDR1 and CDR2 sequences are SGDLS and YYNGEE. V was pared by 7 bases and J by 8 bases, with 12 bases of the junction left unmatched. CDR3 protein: CASGREPHGDEQFF. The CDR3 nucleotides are TGTGCCAGCGGGCGGGAGCCCCACGGTGATGAGCAGTTCTTC.